This T cell receptor (beta chain) was sequenced during a study of T cell repertoires in cytomegalovirus infection. Study overall: Recently identified HLA-C-restricted and well-studied HLA-B-restricted CMV epitopes were used. Study-wide results and limits: CMV-specific TCR beta clonotypes restricted by HLA-C were the ones dominating the ex vivo response.

This clonotype was found a few times. Antigen specificity is unknown. The CDR3 has 16 amino acids. The germline V gene has CDR1 PRHDT and CDR2 FYEKMQ (reference sequence). The V gene end was trimmed by 2 bases and the J gene end by 3 bases; junction bases not matched to a gene: 7. TCRdb reanalysed the reads using MiXCR and keeps one entry per CDR3 protein. The top ten hold less than 15% of the sample, which has approximately 730,000 distinct CDR3 sequences, about 29% seen once. This clonotype was obtained from a human donor in good health (CMV status not recorded). Some clones in this sample may be carry-over from other donors' samples. The chain combines TRBV13 with TRBJ2-5, with 9 bases aligning to TRBD2. This material consisted of cultured CD8+ T cells from PBMCs, taken from culture after CMV antigen stimulation. CDR3 sequence: CASSLRRGGAKETQYF. In nucleotides, the CDR3 is TGTGCCAGCAGCTTAAGGCGCGGGGGGGCGAAAGAGACCCAGTACTTC.